A single sample gave rise to the 23 T cell receptor beta chains below, sequenced in a study of CD8 T cells in Susac syndrome. The authors reverse transcribed 0.5 to 1 ug RNA with random hexamers. TCRdb itself ran the immunoSEQ multiplex PCR reads through MiXCR, one entry per CDR3 protein. The sample lists about 85,000 distinct CDR3 sequences, 94% occurring once. Sequenced: CD8+ T cells from PBMCs. These receptor sequences come from a human donor in good health.

V is TRBV5-4 and J is TRBJ2-4; 9 bases fit TRBD1. There are 16 residues in the CDR3. Trimming removed 3 bases from V and 1 base from J; junction bases left unmatched: 5. Germline CDR1 reads SGHNT; CDR2 reads YYREEE (reference sequence). The CDR3 DNA reads TGTGCCAGCAGCTCCCCCGGACAGGGGGCCAAAAACATTCAGTACTTC. This gives the protein CASSSPGQGAKNIQYF.

The genes are TRBV20-1 and TRBJ2-7, with D possibly matching TRBD2 (6 bases). V was trimmed by 1 base and J by 4 bases, leaving 11 bases between them. This CDR3 spans 13 amino acids. Looked up from germline, CDR1 is DFQATT and CDR2 is SNEGSKA (reference sequence). The CDR3 spells CSARVRDSYEQYV. The CDR3 nucleotides read TGCAGTGCTAGAGTCCGGGACTCGTACGAGCAGTACGTC.

J is TRBJ2-2 and V is TRBV29-1, with D perhaps matching TRBD1 (6 bases). The germline V gene encodes CDR1 SQVTM and CDR2 ANQGSEA. Trimming cost V 5 bases and J 1 base, with 11 bases left between them. The CDR3 runs to 14 residues. Here the CDR3 DNA reads TGCAGCGTTCCGGGACACCAGAACACCGGGGAGCTGTTTTTT. This sequence encodes CSVPGHQNTGELFF.

The chain carries TRBV9 and TRBJ2-1, with 8 bases aligning to TRBD2. The V and J ends lost 4 bases and 2 bases, in that order; junction bases with no gene match: 8. Germline values: CDR1 SGDLS, CDR2 YYNGEE. This CDR3 region has 16 residues. Here the CDR3 DNA reads TGTGCCAGCAGCTCAAAGCCCGGGGGGGCCTACAATGAGCAGTTCTTC. As protein: CASSSKPGGAYNEQFF.

This clonotype occurred once. The rearrangement uses TRBV7-8 and TRBJ2-1, with 8 nucleotides matching TRBD2. The CDR3 extends over 16 amino acids. Losses at the gene ends were 3 bases for V and 0 bases for J; bases not matched to a gene: 4. Germline CDR1 SGHVS, CDR2 FQNEAQ. The CDR3 coding sequence is TGTGCCAGCAGCTTTTGGCGGGGGGCCTCCTACAATGAGCAGTTCTTC. Translation: CASSFWRGASYNEQFF.

This chain links TRBV20-1 with TRBJ2-7, with TRBD2 matching 10 bases. The CDR3 runs 14 residues. The germline V gene encodes CDR1 DFQATT and CDR2 SNEGSKA (reference sequence). V shed 3 bases, J shed 2 bases, and the junction held 4 bases outside the gene matches. In DNA, the CDR3 is TGCAGTGCTAGTCAACTAGCGGGGACCTACGAGCAGTACGTC. Translating gives CSASQLAGTYEQYV.

The genes are TRBV9 and TRBJ1-2; 7 nucleotides agree with TRBD1. The V and J ends lost 5 bases and 6 bases, in that order; junction bases with no gene match: 19. The CDR3 sequence is 17 residues long. In germline, CDR1 is SGDLS, CDR2 YYNGEE. The CDR3 bases are TGTGCCAGCAGGGGGGTTAATCGACAGGGCCCTGGGGATGGCTACACCTTC. It codes for CASRGVNRQGPGDGYTF.

This chain links TRBV29-1 with TRBJ2-1; TRBD2 might be the D (6 bases). This CDR3 is 12 amino acids long. Trimming pared 7 bases from V and 6 bases from J, leaving 13 bases between. The germline gives CDR1 SQVTM, CDR2 ANQGSEA. CDR3 coding DNA: TGCAGCGCTTCCGGGGGACTCAATGAGCAGTTCTTC. Amino acid sequence: CSASGGLNEQFF.

The chain is built from TRBV6-5 and TRBJ2-2; 9 nucleotides align to TRBD1. The CDR3 has 15 residues. Germline CDR1 is MNHEY and CDR2 is SVGAGI. The ends lost 8 bases at V and 4 bases at J; junction bases unmatched: 8. The CDR3 region is CASRIGQGFTGELFF. For the CDR3, the DNA is TGTGCCAGCCGGATCGGACAGGGGTTCACCGGGGAGCTGTTTTTT.

The J gene is TRBJ2-3, the V gene TRBV20-1; D not resolved. The CDR3 loop spans 13 amino acids. Germline CDR1 is DFQATT and CDR2 is SNEGSKA (reference sequence). V was clipped by 1 base and J by 5 bases, with 10 bases between them. CDR3 region: CSARVPNEDTQYF. In DNA form, the CDR3 reads TGCAGTGCTAGAGTGCCTAACGAAGATACGCAGTATTTT.

V usage is TRBV27 and J usage is TRBJ1-2; D may be TRBD1 (5 bases). Germline lookup yields CDR1 MNHEY and CDR2 SMNVEV (reference sequence). Deletions cut 6 bases from V and 7 bases from J, with 15 bases between. The CDR3 spans 13 residues. CDR3 bases: TGTGCCAGCAGCCTCGGGGCCCGGGGTGGCTACACCTTC. As protein: CASSLGARGGYTF.

This clonotype was counted a single time. The V call is TRBV5-6, the J call TRBJ2-7; D gene ambiguous. Between the trimmed V and J ends, which lost 0 bases and 1 base, there was a span of 8 bases. Germline V gene data show CDR1 as SGHDT and CDR2 as YYEEEE. CDR3 length equals 14 residues. The CDR3 bases are TGTGCCAGCAGCTTGGGGTCTCAATCCTACGAGCAGTACGTC. Protein product: CASSLGSQSYEQYV.

The rearrangement links TRBV5-1 to TRBJ2-1; a possible D gene is TRBD2 (5 bases). The V end was cut by 2 bases, the J end by 4 bases, with 13 bases between. There are 15 residues in the CDR3. In germline, CDR1 is SGHRS, CDR2 YFSETQ. The CDR3 is CASSLDFGEYNEQFF. CDR3 coding DNA: TGCGCCAGCAGCTTAGATTTTGGGGAGTACAATGAGCAGTTCTTC.

The J gene is TRBJ1-1, the V gene TRBV29-1; D is possibly TRBD1 (5 bases). Between the trimmed V and J ends, which lost 4 bases and 1 base, there was a span of 13 bases. From germline, CDR1 is SQVTM and CDR2 ANQGSEA. The CDR3 spans 14 residues. CDR3 in DNA: TGCAGCGTTGTAGCGGACATTCCGAACACTGAAGCTTTCTTT. Protein product: CSVVADIPNTEAFF.

The chain employs TRBV15 and TRBJ1-4; D gene unclear. V was pared by 0 bases and J by 6 bases, with 2 bases between. Germline CDR1 reads LNHNV; CDR2 reads YYDKDF (reference sequence). This CDR3 has 12 residues. Written as DNA, the CDR3 is TGTGCCACCAGCAGAGATGATGAAAAACTGTTTTTT. Translating it yields CATSRDDEKLFF.

The V and J genes are TRBV5-6 and TRBJ2-1; D gene ambiguous. From germline, CDR1 is SGHDT and CDR2 YYEEEE. This CDR3 spans 12 amino acids. V was clipped by 3 bases and J by 5 bases, with 6 bases between them. Here the CDR3 DNA reads TGTGCCAGCAGCTACCAGGACAATGAGCAGTTCTTC. This translates into CASSYQDNEQFF.

V gene TRBV6-2 or TRBV6-3 combines with J gene TRBJ1-5; TRBD1 agrees at 8 bases. This CDR3 has 15 amino acids. With V trimmed by 7 bases and J by 7 bases, 12 bases remained unmatched. Germline values: CDR1 MNHEY, CDR2 SVGEGT. Here the CDR3 reads CASTFRGTGRQPQHF. The CDR3 nucleotides read TGTGCCAGCACCTTTAGGGGGACAGGACGCCAGCCCCAGCATTTT.

Comments on this clonotype: An end of the junction does not agree with germline; a read error may underlie this. This chain uses TRBV12-3 or TRBV12-4 with TRBJ1-2; D not certain. CDR3 length: 16 amino acids. In DNA form, the CDR3 reads TGTGCCAGCAGCCTCGGCGAGGGTAGGCCCTACTACGGCTACACCTTC. It translates to CASSLGEGRPYYGYTF.

The table lists this clonotype with a few counts. This rearrangement joins TRBV10-3 to TRBJ2-7, with 10 bases lining up with TRBD2. In germline, CDR1 is ENHRY, CDR2 SYGVKD. J gave up 2 bases and V 7 bases, and 8 bases lay outside the gene matches. The CDR3 has 15 amino acids. CDR3 sequence reads: CAIKAGTSVAYEQYV. For the CDR3, the DNA is TGTGCCATCAAGGCGGGGACTAGCGTGGCCTACGAGCAGTACGTC.

V is TRBV4-1 and J is TRBJ2-7, with unresolved D. CDR1 and CDR2 (germline): MGHRA, YSYEKL. V was shortened by 4 bases and J by 0 bases, with 13 bases between the two germline ends. This CDR3 region has 15 residues. The CDR3 is CASSPEFSGSYEQYF. CDR3 DNA sequence: TGCGCCAGCAGCCCGGAATTTTCGGGCTCCTACGAGCAGTACTTC.

The chain recombines TRBV6-2 or TRBV6-3 with TRBJ1-2, with 9 bases that match TRBD1. The V gene's germline CDR1 is MNHEY and CDR2 SVGEGT. The J segment lost 4 bases and the V segment lost 5 bases, leaving 8 bases of the junction unmatched. The CDR3 contains 15 residues. The CDR3 region has the DNA TGTGCCAGCAGTCTGGGACAGGGTCGACTCTATGGCTACACCTTC. This encodes CASSLGQGRLYGYTF.

V is TRBV20-1 and J is TRBJ2-7, with D maybe TRBD1 (5 bases). Germline-derived CDR1 and CDR2 are DFQATT and SNEGSKA (reference sequence). The CDR3 sequence is 12 residues long. CDR3 in DNA: TGCAGCCTCCAGGGCGCCTCCTACGAGCAGTACTTC. It encodes CSLQGASYEQYF.

This clonotype was recorded only once. The chain has TRBV6-4 and TRBJ2-2; D remains unclear. The CDR3 has 13 residues. Germline loops: CDR1 MRHNA, CDR2 SNTAGT. Trimming removed 4 bases at V and 0 bases at J, with 3 bases between. CDR3 nucleotide sequence: TGTGCCAGCAGTGGGACGAACACCGGGGAGCTGTTTTTT. This gives the protein CASSGTNTGELFF.